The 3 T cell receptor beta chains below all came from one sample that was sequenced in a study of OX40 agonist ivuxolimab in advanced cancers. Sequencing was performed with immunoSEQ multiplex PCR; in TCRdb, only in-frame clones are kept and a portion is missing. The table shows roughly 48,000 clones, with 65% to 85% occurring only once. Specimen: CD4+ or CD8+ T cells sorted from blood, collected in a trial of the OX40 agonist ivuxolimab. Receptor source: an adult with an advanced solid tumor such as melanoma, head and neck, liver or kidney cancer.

The CDR3 loop is CASSPDGTASTDTQYF. CDR3 DNA sequence: TGTGCCAGCTCACCCGACGGGACAGCTAGCACAGATACGCAGTATTTT. The chain carries TRBV18 and TRBJ2-3; 7 bases are a match to TRBD1. CDR1 is KGHSH, CDR2 LQKENI, per germline. J lost 0 bases, V lost 3 bases, and 6 bases had no gene match. The CDR3 runs to 16 residues.

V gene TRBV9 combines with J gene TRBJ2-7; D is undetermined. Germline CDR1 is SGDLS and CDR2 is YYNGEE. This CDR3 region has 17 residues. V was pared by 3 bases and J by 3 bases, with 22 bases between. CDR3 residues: CASSAPLRTQTRYEQYF. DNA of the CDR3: TGTGCCAGCAGCGCCCCTCTCAGGACGCAAACCCGCTACGAGCAGTACTTC.

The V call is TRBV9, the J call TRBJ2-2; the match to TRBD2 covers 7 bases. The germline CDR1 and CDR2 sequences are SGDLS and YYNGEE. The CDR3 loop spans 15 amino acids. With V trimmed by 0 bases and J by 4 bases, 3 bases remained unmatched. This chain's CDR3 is CASSVAGGLTGELFF. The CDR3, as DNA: TGTGCCAGCAGCGTAGCGGGGGGACTCACCGGGGAGCTGTTTTTT. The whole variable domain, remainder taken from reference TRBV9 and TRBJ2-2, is DSGVTQTPKHLITATGQRVTLRCSPRSGDLSVYWYQQSLDQGLQFLIQYYNGEERAKGNILERFSAQQFPDLHSELNLSSLELGDSALYFCASSVAGGLTGELFFGEGSRLTVL.